The clone carrying this T cell receptor (beta chain) was detected a few times. Germline V gives CDR1 SGHRS, CDR2 YFSETQ. This CDR3 region has 15 residues. Losses at the gene ends were 3 bases for V and 8 bases for J; bases not matched to a gene: 5. The data derive from a study of T cells in Graves' hyperthyroidism and ophthalmopathy. Study summary: Pretreatment peripheral blood was obtained at initial diagnosis.

TCR beta CDR3 regions were amplified from RNA transcripts. An initial round of RT-PCR targeting the TCR CDR3 relied on the HTBI primer set. MiXCR was run by TCRdb on the multiplex PCR reads, yielding one entry per CDR3 protein. The data show a few hundred thousand distinct CDR3 sequences, roughly 15% seen once. The receptor's source is a woman aged 40 to 49 with Graves' ophthalmopathy. The gene calls are TRBV5-1 and TRBJ2-1; TRBD2 matches at 13 bases. The sequenced sample consisted of blood. The CDR3 nucleotides are TGCGCCAGCAGCTCTACTAGCGGGGGGGCGTATGAGCAGTTCTTC. Amino acid sequence: CASSSTSGGAYEQFF. Based on the CDR3 plus reference TRBV5-1 and TRBJ2-1, the full variable domain is KAGVTQTPRYLIKTRGQQVTLSCSPISGHRSVSWYQQTPGQGLQFLFEYFSETQRNKGNFPGRFSGRQFSNSRSEMNVSTLELGDSALYLCASSSTSGGAYEQFFGPGTRLTVL.